The source of this T cell receptor beta chain is a study of blood T cell repertoires in COVID-19. CDR3 size: 17 residues. The germline V gene encodes CDR1 LGHNT and CDR2 FRNRAP. Trimming removed 5 bases from V and 5 bases from J; junction bases left unmatched: 16. Only in-frame clones appear in the TCRdb table, and some are missing; sequencing was by immunoSEQ multiplex PCR. This table holds about 190,000 clones, 80% to 90% found once. This sequence was found in a man younger than 40 with active or convalescent COVID-19. Material: peripheral blood. This rearrangement joins TRBV12-5 to TRBJ2-5, with 8 bases identical to TRBD1. The DNA of the CDR3 is TGTGCTAGTGGTCCCCCTGAGGCCCGGGACAGGCGCGAGACCCAGTACTTC. This translates into CASGPPEARDRRETQYF.